The source of this T cell receptor beta chain is a study of siplizumab effects on memory and regulatory T cells. Study-level findings and limits: Tracing alloreactive clones into unstimulated subsets worked for only a minor fraction of them.

Germline CDR1 and CDR2: MNHEY and SVGAGI. This CDR3 is built from 14 residues. The junction had 3 bases not matched to a gene; V was cut back by 2 bases and J by 8 bases. With regard to this clone: The antigen remains undetermined.

The data were produced by immunoSEQ multiplex PCR, yet TCRdb's version contains in-frame clones alone and is incomplete. This table holds more than 85,000 clones, 92% found once. The chain couples TRBV6-5 to TRBJ2-1, with 10 bases aligning to TRBD2. The sample was CD4+ T cells sorted from blood. The TCR originated in a human donor in good health. CDR3 sequence: CASSYGLAEYEQFF. The CDR3, as DNA: TGTGCCAGCAGTTACGGACTAGCGGAGTATGAGCAGTTCTTC.